Following are 32 T cell receptor beta chains from one sample sequenced in a study of cytomegalovirus exposure and HLA in healthy donors. PCR used 60 Vbeta primers and 13 Jbeta primers. Assay: immunoSEQ multiplex PCR; the TCRdb copy retains only in-frame clones and omits some. The sample has about 81,000 clones; around 89% are singletons. The sequencing input was PBMCs. Every receptor here comes from a man younger than 35 in good health and CMV-seronegative.

This chain links TRBV4-3 with TRBJ2-1; tentatively, D is TRBD2 (6 bases). V was trimmed by 0 bases and J by 9 bases, leaving 21 bases between them. Germline V gene sequence: CDR1 LGHNA, CDR2 YSLEER. CDR3 length equals 17 residues. The CDR3 is CASSQELLASVGGEQFF. The CDR3 nucleotides read TGCGCCAGCAGCCAAGAGCTACTAGCCTCAGTGGGGGGTGAGCAGTTCTTC.

The chain couples TRBV28 to TRBJ1-1; possible D gene TRBD1, 5 bases. The V end was cut by 6 bases, the J end by 0 bases, with 23 bases between. CDR1 and CDR2 from the germline V gene are MDHEN and SYDVKM. CDR3 length: 18 amino acids. In DNA form, the CDR3 reads TGTGCCAGCAGCCCCTTGGGGGGACGGGGTAATATGAACACTGAAGCTTTCTTT. This codes for CASSPLGGRGNMNTEAFF.

The chain couples TRBV30 to TRBJ2-7; 7 bases map to TRBD2. This CDR3 comprises 15 residues. Germline-derived CDR1 and CDR2 are GTSNPN and SVGIG (reference sequence). V lost 4 bases, J lost 2 bases, and 11 bases stayed unmatched. The CDR3 sequence is CAWIGTASGPYEQYF. The CDR3 DNA is TGTGCCTGGATTGGCACGGCTAGCGGTCCCTACGAGCAGTACTTC.

V and J are TRBV2 and TRBJ1-4; 10 bases line up with TRBD1. The V and J ends lost 10 bases and 7 bases, in that order; junction bases with no gene match: 12. The CDR3 contains 15 residues. In germline, CDR1 is SNHLY, CDR2 FYNNEI. CDR3 loop: CATLRDRGRSEKLFF. In DNA, the CDR3 is TGTGCCACCTTGCGCGACAGGGGGCGGAGTGAAAAACTGTTTTTT.

The rearrangement joins TRBV7-4 to TRBJ2-1, with 11 nucleotides matching TRBD2. With V trimmed by 5 bases and J by 1 base, 10 bases remained unmatched. The CDR3 spans 18 residues. The germline V gene has CDR1 SGHVT and CDR2 SQSDAQ. CDR3 nucleotides: TGTGCCAGCAGCCTACTAGCGGGAGAAGATCGATCCTACAATGAGCAGTTCTTC. Protein product: CASSLLAGEDRSYNEQFF. Full variable domain (remainder filled in from reference TRBV7-4 and TRBJ2-1): GAGVSQSPRYKVAKRGRDVALRCDSISGHVTLYWYRQTLGQGSEVLTYSQSDAQRDKSGRPSGRFSAERPERSVSTLKIQRTEQGDSAVYLCASSLLAGEDRSYNEQFFGPGTRLTVL.

This clone has only one observation. The CDR3 region is CASTKASGNTVADTQYF. The DNA of the CDR3 is TGTGCCAGCACAAAGGCCAGCGGGAATACGGTGGCAGATACGCAGTATTTT. The rearrangement joins TRBV2 to TRBJ2-3; 7 nucleotides line up with TRBD2. This CDR3 spans 17 amino acids. Germline trimming cut 7 bases from V and 4 bases from J; bases unmatched to any gene: 17. Germline V CDR1 and CDR2: SNHLY, FYNNEI. The entire variable domain, with the rest obtained from reference TRBV2 and TRBJ2-3, is as follows: EPEVTQTPSHQVTQMGQEVILRCVPISNHLYFYWYRQILGQKVEFLVSFYNNEISEKSEIFDDQFSVERPDGSNFTLKIRSTKLEDSAMYFCASTKASGNTVADTQYFGPGTRLTVL.

Here the CDR3 reads CASSFCIRVHSSTDTQYF. The CDR3 DNA reads as TGTGCCAGCAGCTTCTGTATCAGGGTCCACTCTAGCACAGATACGCAGTATTTT. V usage is TRBV7-6 and J usage is TRBJ2-3; D is possibly TRBD1 (5 bases). This CDR3 region has 18 residues. V lost 3 bases to trimming and J lost 0 bases, with 19 bases between them. Germline V lookup: CDR1 SGHVS, CDR2 FNYEAQ.

This sequence joins TRBV5-1 and TRBJ2-3; 10 bases match TRBD2. Germline-derived CDR1 and CDR2 are SGHRS and YFSETQ. V lost 4 bases, J lost 1 base, and 3 bases stayed unmatched. The CDR3 runs 15 residues. The DNA of the CDR3 is TGCGCCAGCAGCGTTGGGACTAGCGGCACAGATACGCAGTATTTT. This gives the protein CASSVGTSGTDTQYF.

V and J are TRBV13 and TRBJ1-6; D is undetermined. There are 14 residues in the CDR3. The V end lost 6 bases, the J end lost 10 bases, and 16 bases lay between the germline ends. Per the germline V gene, CDR1 is PRHDT and CDR2 is FYEKMQ (reference sequence). The CDR3 protein is CASRVAGKGSPLHF. The CDR3 DNA sequence: TGTGCCAGCAGGGTGGCGGGGAAGGGATCACCCCTCCACTTT. Based on the CDR3 plus reference TRBV13 and TRBJ1-6, the full variable domain is AAGVIQSPRHLIKEKRETATLKCYPIPRHDTVYWYQQGPGQDPQFLISFYEKMQSDKGSIPDRFSAQQFSDYHSELNMSSLELGDSALYFCASRVAGKGSPLHFGNGTRLTVT.

The chain recombines TRBV28 with TRBJ2-5; D is possibly TRBD2 (5 bases). V was trimmed by 6 bases and J by 5 bases, leaving 7 bases between them. Germline-derived CDR1 and CDR2 are MDHEN and SYDVKM. CDR3 length equals 11 residues. The CDR3, as DNA: TGTGCCAGCAGCCCGGGGGAGACCCAGTACTTC. It encodes CASSPGETQYF.

The CDR3: CASSRYGSDGSNQPQHF. Here the CDR3 DNA reads TGTGCCAGCTCACGATACGGGAGTGATGGTAGCAATCAGCCCCAGCATTTT. The J gene is TRBJ1-5, the V gene TRBV18; D not resolved. Germline V gene lookup returns CDR1 KGHSH and CDR2 LQKENI. Trimming shortened V by 4 bases and J by 0 bases, and 16 bases separated the two germline ends. The CDR3 loop spans 17 amino acids.

The chain employs TRBV7-2 and TRBJ2-7; tentatively, D is TRBD1 (6 bases). With 3 bases removed from V and 0 bases from J, the gap between germline ends came to 12 bases. Germline CDR1 is SGHTA and CDR2 is FQGNSA. The CDR3 loop spans 15 amino acids. The chain's CDR3 is CASSFPQGSSYEQYF. In DNA form, the CDR3 reads TGTGCCAGCAGCTTTCCTCAGGGGAGCTCCTACGAGCAGTACTTC.

A single count supports this clone. The genes are TRBV5-1 and TRBJ1-1; possibly TRBD1 for D (5 bases). CDR1 SGHRS and CDR2 YFSETQ come from the germline V gene. V lost 4 bases, J lost 0 bases, and 16 bases lay in between. This CDR3 spans 16 amino acids. The CDR3 nucleotides are TGCGCCAGCAGCCGAGAATTGGGGCGAATGAACACTGAAGCTTTCTTT. Amino acids: CASSRELGRMNTEAFF.

The rearrangement links TRBV19 to TRBJ1-2, with unresolved D. Germline CDR1 and CDR2: LNHDA and SQIVND (reference sequence). The V gene lost 8 bases and the J gene lost 1 base, with 29 bases spanning the gap. The CDR3 spans 19 residues. The CDR3 nucleotides read TGTGCCAGTGGCGCTCGGCTGCCCGGAGGACCCCCACTTAACTATGGCTACACCTTC. This sequence encodes CASGARLPGGPPLNYGYTF.

The chain couples TRBV4-1 to TRBJ2-7; no clear D. Germline CDR1 is MGHRA and CDR2 is YSYEKL. The CDR3 is 15 residues long. Trimming pared 1 base from V and 4 bases from J, leaving 14 bases between. The CDR3 sequence is CASSQARQAIYEQYF. CDR3 DNA sequence: TGCGCCAGCAGCCAAGCGCGGCAAGCCATTTACGAGCAGTACTTC.

The chain couples TRBV19 to TRBJ2-2; D may be TRBD1 (5 bases). V was trimmed by 1 base and J by 0 bases, leaving 12 bases between them. CDR1 and CDR2 (germline): LNHDA, SQIVND (reference sequence). The CDR3 consists of 17 residues. The chain's CDR3 is CASSIGRTGPNTGELFF. CDR3 DNA: TGTGCCAGTAGTATAGGACGTACAGGACCGAACACCGGGGAGCTGTTTTTT.

This chain links TRBV29-1 with TRBJ2-1, with 11 bases that match TRBD1. This CDR3 has 14 residues. The V and J ends lost 7 bases and 6 bases, in that order; junction bases with no gene match: 8. CDR1 is SQVTM, CDR2 ANQGSEA, per germline. CDR3 protein: CSGGTGGPGNEQFF. As DNA, the CDR3 is TGCAGCGGCGGGACAGGGGGACCGGGCAATGAGCAGTTCTTC.

The chain carries TRBV27 and TRBJ2-7; the match to TRBD2 covers 9 bases. The CDR3 is 14 residues long. The V and J ends lost 4 bases and 5 bases, in that order; junction bases with no gene match: 6. The germline gives CDR1 MNHEY, CDR2 SMNVEV (reference sequence). The CDR3 here is CASSSDSGSNEQYF. The CDR3 DNA reads TGTGCCAGCAGTTCCGATAGCGGGAGCAACGAGCAGTACTTC.

The chain has TRBV9 and TRBJ2-1, with TRBD2 identical over 12 bases. CDR3 size: 15 residues. J was trimmed by 9 bases and V by 1 base; bases with no gene match: 5. Germline-derived CDR1 and CDR2 are SGDLS and YYNGEE. The CDR3 bases are TGTGCCAGCAGCGTAACTGGACTAGCGGGATCTGAGCAGTTCTTC. It translates to CASSVTGLAGSEQFF.

The chain links TRBV29-1 to TRBJ2-1; 9 positions agree with TRBD1. With V trimmed by 6 bases and J by 6 bases, 9 bases remained unmatched. Germline V gives CDR1 SQVTM, CDR2 ANQGSEA. The CDR3 has 14 amino acids. CDR3 nucleotide sequence: TGCAGCGTCGCCCCGGGACAGGGCCCCAATGAGCAGTTCTTC. It yields the protein CSVAPGQGPNEQFF.

The chain uses TRBV18 and TRBJ2-7; 7 nucleotides agree with TRBD1. CDR3 length: 14 residues. Germline CDR1 reads KGHSH; CDR2 reads LQKENI. Trimming removed 2 bases from V and 4 bases from J; junction bases left unmatched: 5. This CDR3 is CASSPSRQGYEQYF. CDR3 sequence (DNA): TGTGCCAGCTCACCATCGAGACAGGGATACGAGCAGTACTTC.

The rearrangement uses TRBV18 and TRBJ1-1; D not resolved. Per germline, CDR1 KGHSH and CDR2 LQKENI. The CDR3 length is 13 residues. The germline V and J ends were trimmed by 3 bases and 8 bases, with 13 bases remaining between them. This CDR3 reads CASSPGLGQEAFF. The CDR3, as DNA: TGTGCCAGCTCACCCGGCCTGGGCCAGGAAGCTTTCTTT.

V gene TRBV28 combines with J gene TRBJ2-7; TRBD2 aligns across 12 bases. Germline V lookup: CDR1 MDHEN, CDR2 SYDVKM. CDR3 length equals 15 residues. J was trimmed by 4 bases and V by 5 bases; bases with no gene match: 6. CDR3: CASSTVTSGRYEQYF. For the CDR3, the DNA is TGTGCCAGCAGTACTGTGACTAGCGGGAGATACGAGCAGTACTTC.

Notes on this clone: Germline is not matched at one junction end, which may reflect a read error. The rearrangement links TRBV11-3 to TRBJ2-1; possible D gene TRBD2, 6 bases. The CDR3 totals 13 residues. CDR1 and CDR2 from the germline V gene are SGHNT and YENEEA. CDR3 residues: CASSSRDSSERFF. The CDR3 DNA reads TGTGCCAGCAGCTCTCGGGACTCATCTGAGCGGTTCTTC.

V and J are TRBV15 and TRBJ2-5; TRBD1 agrees at 8 bases. Germline loops: CDR1 LNHNV, CDR2 YYDKDF (reference sequence). This CDR3 is built from 17 residues. V trimming: 0 bases; J trimming: 5 bases; junction bases outside the gene matches: 11. This CDR3 reads CATSRENPGQGGETQYF. Here the CDR3 DNA reads TGTGCCACCAGCAGAGAAAACCCTGGACAGGGAGGTGAGACCCAGTACTTC.

The gene calls are TRBV10-3 and TRBJ1-3; 7 nucleotides line up with TRBD1. Losses at the gene ends were 4 bases for V and 3 bases for J; bases not matched to a gene: 3. The CDR3 length is 14 residues. Germline-derived CDR1 and CDR2 are ENHRY and SYGVKD. CDR3 protein: CAISVQGSGNTIYF. The CDR3 DNA follows: TGTGCCATCAGTGTACAGGGGAGTGGAAACACCATATATTTT.

The chain employs TRBV14 and TRBJ2-1; 12 nucleotides match TRBD2. The CDR3 is made up of 15 amino acids. The germline CDR1 and CDR2 sequences are SGHDN and FVKESK. J lost 10 bases, V lost 4 bases, and 8 bases had no gene match. The CDR3 nucleotides read TGTGCCAGCAGCCGCCTAGCGGGAGGGCCAGAAGAGCAGTTCTTC. Its protein product is CASSRLAGGPEEQFF.

V usage is TRBV2 and J usage is TRBJ2-7, with 7 bases aligning to TRBD1. The CDR3 totals 15 residues. Trimming took 8 bases from V and 3 from J; bases not matched to a gene: 13. Germline V CDR1 and CDR2: SNHLY, FYNNEI. CDR3 residues: CASPPPGQPFYEQYF. The DNA of the CDR3 is TGTGCCAGCCCTCCCCCGGGACAGCCATTCTACGAGCAGTACTTC.

V and J are TRBV7-3 and TRBJ2-1, with 11 positions matching TRBD2. CDR1 and CDR2 from the germline V gene are SGHTA and FQGTGA. V was pared by 4 bases and J by 4 bases, with 3 bases of the junction left unmatched. The CDR3 runs 15 residues. The CDR3 loop is CASSSGLAAYNEQFF. The CDR3 coding sequence is TGTGCCAGCAGCTCGGGACTAGCGGCATACAATGAGCAGTTCTTC.

This chain joins TRBV7-9 and TRBJ2-1; D gene ambiguous. The CDR3 totals 14 residues. Germline V CDR1 and CDR2: SEHNR, FQNEAQ (reference sequence). The V gene lost 5 bases and the J gene lost 7 bases, with 15 bases spanning the gap. CDR3 coding DNA: TGTGCCAGCAGCCCCGGAGATGCGGTAAATGAGCAGTTCTTC. Residues: CASSPGDAVNEQFF.

In this sample, this clone turned up once. The J gene is TRBJ2-7, the V gene TRBV4-3; 9 bases agree with TRBD1. The CDR3 is made up of 15 amino acids. Germline V gene lookup returns CDR1 LGHNA and CDR2 YSLEER. The ends lost 3 bases at V and 3 bases at J; junction bases unmatched: 6. This chain's CDR3 is CASSQTGTGLYEQYF. The DNA of the CDR3 is TGCGCCAGCAGCCAGACCGGGACAGGGCTCTACGAGCAGTACTTC.

This clone occurred once. This chain joins TRBV5-6 and TRBJ1-1; 10 positions match TRBD1. The CDR3 extends over 16 amino acids. Trimming at V came to 2 bases and at J to 2 bases, leaving 6 bases not matched to a gene. CDR1 SGHDT and CDR2 YYEEEE come from the germline V gene. CDR3 loop: CASSFLDRGLNTEAFF. The CDR3 DNA reads TGTGCCAGCAGCTTCCTAGACAGGGGGCTAAACACTGAAGCTTTCTTT.